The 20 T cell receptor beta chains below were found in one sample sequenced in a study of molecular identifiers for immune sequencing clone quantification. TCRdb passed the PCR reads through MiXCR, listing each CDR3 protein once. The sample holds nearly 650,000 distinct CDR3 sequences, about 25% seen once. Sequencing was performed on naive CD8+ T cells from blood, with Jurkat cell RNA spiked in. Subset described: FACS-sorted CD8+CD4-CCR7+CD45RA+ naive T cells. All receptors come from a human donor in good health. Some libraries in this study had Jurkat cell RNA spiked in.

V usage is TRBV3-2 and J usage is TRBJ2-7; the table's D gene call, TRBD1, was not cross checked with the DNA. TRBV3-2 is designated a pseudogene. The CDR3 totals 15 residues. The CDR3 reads CANSQEDRLGGEQYF. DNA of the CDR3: TGTGCCAACAGCCAAGAGGACAGGCTGGGGGGCGAGCAGTACTTC.

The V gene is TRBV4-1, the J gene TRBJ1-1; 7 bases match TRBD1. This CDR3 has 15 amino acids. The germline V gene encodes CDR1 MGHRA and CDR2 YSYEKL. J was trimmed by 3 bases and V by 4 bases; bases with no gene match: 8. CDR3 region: CASSRQTGVDTEAFF. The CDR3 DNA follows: TGCGCCAGCAGCCGACAAACAGGGGTAGACACTGAAGCTTTCTTT.

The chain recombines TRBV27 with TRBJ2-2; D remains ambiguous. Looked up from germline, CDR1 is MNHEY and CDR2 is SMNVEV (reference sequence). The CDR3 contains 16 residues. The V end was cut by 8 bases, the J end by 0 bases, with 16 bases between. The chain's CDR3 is CASPPIESANTGELFF. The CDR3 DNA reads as TGTGCCAGCCCGCCTATTGAGAGTGCGAACACCGGGGAGCTGTTTTTT.

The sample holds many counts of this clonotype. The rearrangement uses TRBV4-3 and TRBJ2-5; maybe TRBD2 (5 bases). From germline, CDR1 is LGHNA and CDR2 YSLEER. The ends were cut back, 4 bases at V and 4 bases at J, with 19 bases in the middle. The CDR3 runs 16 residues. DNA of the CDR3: TGCGCCAGCAGCCCCCGACGAGGGTATCCGGCAGAGACCCAGTACTTC. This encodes CASSPRRGYPAETQYF.

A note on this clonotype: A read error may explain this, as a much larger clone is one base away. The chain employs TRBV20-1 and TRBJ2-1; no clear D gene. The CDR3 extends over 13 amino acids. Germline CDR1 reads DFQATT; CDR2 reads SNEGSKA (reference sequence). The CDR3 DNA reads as TGCAGTGTCCCCCTCCGAGGTCGCAATGCGCAGTTCTTC. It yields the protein CSVPLRGRNAQFF.

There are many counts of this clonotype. Written as DNA, the CDR3 is TGTGCCAGCAGAGGATCAGGTACCGGCTACACCTTC. Encoded protein: CASRGSGTGYTF. The rearrangement uses TRBV7-2 and TRBJ1-2; no reliable D call. Trimming pared 6 bases from V and 8 bases from J, leaving 13 bases between. Germline CDR1 reads SGHTA; CDR2 reads FQGNSA. CDR3 length: 12 amino acids.

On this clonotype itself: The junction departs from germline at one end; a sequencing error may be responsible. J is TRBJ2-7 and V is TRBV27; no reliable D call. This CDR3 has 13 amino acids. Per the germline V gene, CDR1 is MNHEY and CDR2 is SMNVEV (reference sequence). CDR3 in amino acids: CASSLGFGYDQYF. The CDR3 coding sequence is TGTGCCAGCAGTTTGGGCTTCGGCTACGATCAGTACTTC.

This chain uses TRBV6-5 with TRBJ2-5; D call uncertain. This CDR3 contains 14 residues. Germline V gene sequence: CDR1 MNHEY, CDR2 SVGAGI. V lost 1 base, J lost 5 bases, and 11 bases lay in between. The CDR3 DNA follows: TGTGCCAGCAGTTACTGGAAGGGCACGGAGACCCAGTACTTC. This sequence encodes CASSYWKGTETQYF.

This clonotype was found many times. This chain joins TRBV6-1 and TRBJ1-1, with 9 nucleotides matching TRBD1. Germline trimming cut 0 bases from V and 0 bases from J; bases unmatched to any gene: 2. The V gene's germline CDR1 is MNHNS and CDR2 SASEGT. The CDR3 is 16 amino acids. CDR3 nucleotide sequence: TGTGCCAGCAGTGAAGCGAGGACAGGGGTGAACACTGAAGCTTTCTTT. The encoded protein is CASSEARTGVNTEAFF.

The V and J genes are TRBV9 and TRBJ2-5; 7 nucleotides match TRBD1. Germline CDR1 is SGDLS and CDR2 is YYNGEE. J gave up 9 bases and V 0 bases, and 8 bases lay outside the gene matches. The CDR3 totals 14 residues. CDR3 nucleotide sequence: TGTGCCAGCAGCGTAGAGGGGGCATGGGAGTCCCAGTACTTC. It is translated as CASSVEGAWESQYF.

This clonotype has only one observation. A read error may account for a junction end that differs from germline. In DNA form, the CDR3 reads TGCAGTGCTAGGATAGCGGGGGCCCCCTACGAGCAGTGCTTC. This translates into CSARIAGAPYEQCF. The V and J genes are TRBV20-1 and TRBJ2-7; 9 bases line up with TRBD2. The germline V gene has CDR1 DFQATT and CDR2 SNEGSKA (reference sequence). This CDR3 spans 14 amino acids.

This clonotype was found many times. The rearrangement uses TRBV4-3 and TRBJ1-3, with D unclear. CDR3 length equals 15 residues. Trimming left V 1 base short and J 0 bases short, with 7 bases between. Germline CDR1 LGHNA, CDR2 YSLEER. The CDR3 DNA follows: TGCGCCAGCAGCCAAGTTGGTCTCTCTGGAAACACCATATATTTT. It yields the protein CASSQVGLSGNTIYF.

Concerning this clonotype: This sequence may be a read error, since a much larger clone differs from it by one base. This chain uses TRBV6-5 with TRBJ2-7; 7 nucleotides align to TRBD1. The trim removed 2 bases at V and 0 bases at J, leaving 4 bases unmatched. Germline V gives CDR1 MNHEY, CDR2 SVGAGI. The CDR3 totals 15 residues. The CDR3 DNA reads TGTGCCAGCAGTTACGGGACAGTAACCTCCTACGAGCAGTACTTC. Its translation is CASSYGTVTSYEQYF.

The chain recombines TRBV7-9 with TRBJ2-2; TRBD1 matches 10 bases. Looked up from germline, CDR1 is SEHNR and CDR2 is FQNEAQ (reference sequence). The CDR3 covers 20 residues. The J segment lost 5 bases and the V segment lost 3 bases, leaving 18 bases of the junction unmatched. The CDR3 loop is CASSFGRWRTGTGDTGELFF. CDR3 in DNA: TGTGCCAGCAGCTTTGGTAGATGGAGGACTGGGACAGGGGATACCGGGGAGCTGTTTTTT.

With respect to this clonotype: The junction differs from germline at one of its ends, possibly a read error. CDR3 DNA sequence: TGTGCCAGCAGTCCGGACAGGGGGAGATCCTACGAGCAGTATTTC. Protein: CASSPDRGRSYEQYF. The gene calls are TRBV28 and TRBJ2-7, with 10 positions matching TRBD1. This CDR3 has 15 residues. The germline CDR1 and CDR2 sequences are MDHEN and SYDVKM.

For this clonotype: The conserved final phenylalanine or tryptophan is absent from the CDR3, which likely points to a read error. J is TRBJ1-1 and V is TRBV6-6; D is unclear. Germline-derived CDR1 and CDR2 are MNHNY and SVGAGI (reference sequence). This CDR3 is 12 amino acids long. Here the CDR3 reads CDSSYTGTEAFS. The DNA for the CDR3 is TGTGACAGCAGTTACACGGGTACTGAAGCTTTCTCT.

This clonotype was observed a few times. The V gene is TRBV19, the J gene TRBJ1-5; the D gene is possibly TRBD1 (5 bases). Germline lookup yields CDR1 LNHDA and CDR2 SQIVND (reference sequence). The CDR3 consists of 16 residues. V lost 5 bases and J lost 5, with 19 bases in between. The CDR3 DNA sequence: TGTGCCAGTAGTTGGGGCAGGCGGAGTCGGGATCAGCCCCAGCATTTT. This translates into CASSWGRRSRDQPQHF.

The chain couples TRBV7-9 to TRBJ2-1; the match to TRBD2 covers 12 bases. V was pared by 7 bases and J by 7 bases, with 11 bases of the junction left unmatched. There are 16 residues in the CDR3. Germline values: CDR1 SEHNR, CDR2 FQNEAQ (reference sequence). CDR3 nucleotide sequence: TGTGCCAGCATCAACTTAAATGGACTAGCGGGGAATGAGCAGTTCTTC. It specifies CASINLNGLAGNEQFF.

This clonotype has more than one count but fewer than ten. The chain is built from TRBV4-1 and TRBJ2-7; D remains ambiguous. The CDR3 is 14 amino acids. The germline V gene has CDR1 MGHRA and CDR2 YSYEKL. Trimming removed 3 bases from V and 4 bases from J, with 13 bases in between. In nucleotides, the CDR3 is TGCGCCAGCAGCCACCATGCGAGTGGGTACGAGCAGTACTTC. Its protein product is CASSHHASGYEQYF.

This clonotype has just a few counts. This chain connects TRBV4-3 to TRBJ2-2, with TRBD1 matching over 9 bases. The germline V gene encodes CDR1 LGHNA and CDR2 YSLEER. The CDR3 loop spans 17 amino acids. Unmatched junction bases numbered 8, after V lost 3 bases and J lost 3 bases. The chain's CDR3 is CASSHWDRVDHTGELFF. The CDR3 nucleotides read TGCGCCAGCAGCCACTGGGACAGGGTAGATCACACCGGGGAGCTGTTTTTT.